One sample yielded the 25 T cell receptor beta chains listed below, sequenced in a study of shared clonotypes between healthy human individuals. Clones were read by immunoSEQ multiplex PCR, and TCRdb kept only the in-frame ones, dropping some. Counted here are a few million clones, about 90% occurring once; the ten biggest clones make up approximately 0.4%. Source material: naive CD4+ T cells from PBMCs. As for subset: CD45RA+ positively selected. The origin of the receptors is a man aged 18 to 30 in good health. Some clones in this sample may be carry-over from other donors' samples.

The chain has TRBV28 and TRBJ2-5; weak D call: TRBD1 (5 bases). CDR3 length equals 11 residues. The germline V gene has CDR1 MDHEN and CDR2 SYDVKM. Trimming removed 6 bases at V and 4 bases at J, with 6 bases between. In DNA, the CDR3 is TGTGCCAGCAGGGACATAGAGACCCAGTACTTC. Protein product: CASRDIETQYF. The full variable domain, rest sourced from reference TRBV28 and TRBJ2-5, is DVKVTQSSRYLVKRTGEKVFLECVQDMDHENMFWYRQDPGLGLRLIYFSYDVKMKEKGDIPEGYSVSREKKERFSLILESASTNQTSMYLCASRDIETQYFGPGTRLLVL.

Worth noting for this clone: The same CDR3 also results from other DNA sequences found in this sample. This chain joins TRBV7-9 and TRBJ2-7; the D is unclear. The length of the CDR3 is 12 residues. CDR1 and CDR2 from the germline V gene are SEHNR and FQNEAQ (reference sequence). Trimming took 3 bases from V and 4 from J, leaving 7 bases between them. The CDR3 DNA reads TGTGCCAGCAGCTTCGGAGTTTACGAGCAGTACTTC. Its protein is CASSFGVYEQYF.

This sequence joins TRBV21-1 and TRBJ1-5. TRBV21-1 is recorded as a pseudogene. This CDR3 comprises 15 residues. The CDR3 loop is CASSPTAGGDQPQHF. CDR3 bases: TGTGCCAGCAGCCCGACGGCCGGGGGGGATCAGCCCCAGCATTTT.

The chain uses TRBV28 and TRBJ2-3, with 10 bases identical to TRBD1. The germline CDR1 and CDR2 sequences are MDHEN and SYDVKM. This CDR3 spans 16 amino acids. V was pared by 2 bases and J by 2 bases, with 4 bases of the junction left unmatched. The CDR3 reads CASSLDRGPTTDTQYF. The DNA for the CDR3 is TGTGCCAGCAGTTTAGACAGGGGGCCGACCACAGATACGCAGTATTTT.

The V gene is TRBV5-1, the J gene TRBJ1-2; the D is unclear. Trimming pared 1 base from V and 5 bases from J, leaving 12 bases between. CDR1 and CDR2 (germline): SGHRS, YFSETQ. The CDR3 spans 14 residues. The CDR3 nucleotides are TGCGCCAGCAGCTTGCGGGCCCAACAATATGGCTACACCTTC. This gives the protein CASSLRAQQYGYTF.

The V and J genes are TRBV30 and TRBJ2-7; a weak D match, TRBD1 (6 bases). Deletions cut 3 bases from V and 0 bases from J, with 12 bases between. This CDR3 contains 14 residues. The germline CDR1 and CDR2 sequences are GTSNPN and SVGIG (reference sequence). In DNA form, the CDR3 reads TGTGCCTGGAGCCTGGACAGCTTCTCCTACGAGCAGTACTTC. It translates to CAWSLDSFSYEQYF.

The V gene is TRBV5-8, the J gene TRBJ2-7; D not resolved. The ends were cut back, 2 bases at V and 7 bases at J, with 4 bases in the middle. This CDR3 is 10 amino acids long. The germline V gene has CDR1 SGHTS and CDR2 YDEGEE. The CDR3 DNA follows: TGTGCCAGCAGCTTTAGAGAGCAGTACTTC. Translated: CASSFREQYF.

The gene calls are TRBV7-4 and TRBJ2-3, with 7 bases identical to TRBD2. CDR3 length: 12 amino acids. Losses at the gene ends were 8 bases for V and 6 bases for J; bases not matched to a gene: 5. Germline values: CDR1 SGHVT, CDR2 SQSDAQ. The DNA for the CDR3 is TGTGCCAGCGGGGACTATTTCGATACGCAGTATTTT. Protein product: CASGDYFDTQYF.

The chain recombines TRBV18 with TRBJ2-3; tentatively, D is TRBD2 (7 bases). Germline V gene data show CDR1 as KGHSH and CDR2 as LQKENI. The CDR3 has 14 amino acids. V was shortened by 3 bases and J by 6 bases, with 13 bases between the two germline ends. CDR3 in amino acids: CASSPPGGKDTQYF. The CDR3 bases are TGTGCCAGCTCACCCCCGGGGGGCAAGGATACGCAGTATTTT.

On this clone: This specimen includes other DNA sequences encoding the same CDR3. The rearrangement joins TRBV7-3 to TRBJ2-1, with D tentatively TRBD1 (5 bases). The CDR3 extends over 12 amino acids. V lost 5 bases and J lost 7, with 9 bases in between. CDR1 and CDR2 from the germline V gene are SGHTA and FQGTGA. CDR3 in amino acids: CASSDQGNEQFF. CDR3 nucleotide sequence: TGTGCCAGCAGCGATCAGGGAAATGAGCAGTTCTTC. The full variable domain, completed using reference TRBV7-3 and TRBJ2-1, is GAGVSQTPSNKVTEKGKYVELRCDPISGHTALYWYRQSLGQGPEFLIYFQGTGAADDSGLPNDRFFAVRPEGSVSTLKIQRTERGDSAVYLCASSDQGNEQFFGPGTRLTVL.

The CDR3 sequence: CASSLSRGLDTEAFF. CDR3 DNA: TGTGCCAGCAGCCTCTCTAGGGGTCTGGACACTGAAGCTTTCTTT. The V and J genes are TRBV11-1 and TRBJ1-1; D perhaps matches TRBD1 (5 bases). This CDR3 is 15 amino acids long. With 5 bases removed from V and 3 bases from J, the gap between germline ends came to 16 bases. Germline-derived CDR1 and CDR2 are SGHAT and FQDESV (reference sequence).

The DNA for the CDR3 is TGTGCCAGCAGCGCATTGGACAGCCGGGGAAACACCATATATTTT. Translating gives CASSALDSRGNTIYF. The chain couples TRBV9 to TRBJ1-3; maybe TRBD1 (6 bases). Germline V gene sequence: CDR1 SGDLS, CDR2 YYNGEE. Trimming took off 3 bases at V and 4 bases at J, with 14 bases between the two ends. The length of the CDR3 is 15 residues.

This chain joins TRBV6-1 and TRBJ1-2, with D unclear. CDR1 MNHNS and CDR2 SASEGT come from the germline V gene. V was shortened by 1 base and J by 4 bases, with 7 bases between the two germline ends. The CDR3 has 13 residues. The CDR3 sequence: CASSEGHPYGYTF. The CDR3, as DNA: TGTGCCAGCAGTGAAGGGCACCCCTATGGCTACACCTTC.

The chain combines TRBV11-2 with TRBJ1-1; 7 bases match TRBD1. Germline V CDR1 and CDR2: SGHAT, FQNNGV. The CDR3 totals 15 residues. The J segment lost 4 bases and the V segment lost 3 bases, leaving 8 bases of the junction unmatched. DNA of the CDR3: TGTGCCAGCAGCTTGGGACCACAGGGGCGCACTGAAGCTTTCTTT. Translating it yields CASSLGPQGRTEAFF.

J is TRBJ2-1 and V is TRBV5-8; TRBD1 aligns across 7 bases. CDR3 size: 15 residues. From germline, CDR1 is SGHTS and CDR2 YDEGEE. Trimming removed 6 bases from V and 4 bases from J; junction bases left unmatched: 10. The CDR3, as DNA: TGTGCCAGCACCAGATTGGGGACAGCTTACAATGAGCAGTTCTTC. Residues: CASTRLGTAYNEQFF.

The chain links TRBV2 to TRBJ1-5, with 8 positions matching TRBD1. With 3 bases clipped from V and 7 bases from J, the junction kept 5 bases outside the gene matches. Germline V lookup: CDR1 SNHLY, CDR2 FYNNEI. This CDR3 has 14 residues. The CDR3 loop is CASSETTGEQPQHF. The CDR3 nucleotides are TGTGCCAGCAGTGAGACGACAGGGGAGCAGCCCCAGCATTTT.

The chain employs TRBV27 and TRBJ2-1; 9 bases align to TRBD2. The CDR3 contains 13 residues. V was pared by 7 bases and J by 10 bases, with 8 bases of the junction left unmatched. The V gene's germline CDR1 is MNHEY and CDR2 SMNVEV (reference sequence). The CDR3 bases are TGTGCCAGCACGGTCCTAGCGGGAAACGAGCAGTTCTTC. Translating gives CASTVLAGNEQFF.

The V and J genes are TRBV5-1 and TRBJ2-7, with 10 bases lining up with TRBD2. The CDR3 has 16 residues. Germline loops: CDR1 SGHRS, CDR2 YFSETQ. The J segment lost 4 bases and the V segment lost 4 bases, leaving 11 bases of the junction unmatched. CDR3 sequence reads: CASSPSLTSGRYEQYF. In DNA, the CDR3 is TGCGCCAGCAGCCCTAGCCTGACTAGCGGGCGGTACGAGCAGTACTTC.

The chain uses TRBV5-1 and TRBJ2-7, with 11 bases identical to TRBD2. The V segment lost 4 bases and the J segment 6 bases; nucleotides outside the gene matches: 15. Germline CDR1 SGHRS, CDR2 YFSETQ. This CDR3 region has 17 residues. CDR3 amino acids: CASSPEPTSGRGGEQYF. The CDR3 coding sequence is TGCGCCAGCAGCCCCGAACCTACTAGCGGGAGAGGTGGCGAGCAGTACTTC.

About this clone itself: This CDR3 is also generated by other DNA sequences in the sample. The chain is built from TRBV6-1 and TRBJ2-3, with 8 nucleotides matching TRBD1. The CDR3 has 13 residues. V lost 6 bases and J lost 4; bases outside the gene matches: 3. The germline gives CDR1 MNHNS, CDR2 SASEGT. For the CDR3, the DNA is TGTGCCAGCAGCATACAGGGGGCAGATACGCAGTATTTT. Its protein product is CASSIQGADTQYF.

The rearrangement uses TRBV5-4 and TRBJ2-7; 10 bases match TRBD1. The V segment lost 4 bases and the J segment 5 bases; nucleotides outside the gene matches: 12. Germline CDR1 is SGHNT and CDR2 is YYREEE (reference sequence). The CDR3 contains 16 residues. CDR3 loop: CASSRLTDRGRNEQYF. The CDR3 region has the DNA TGTGCCAGCAGCCGCCTTACCGACAGGGGGCGCAACGAGCAGTACTTC.

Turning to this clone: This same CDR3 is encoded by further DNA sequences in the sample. CDR3 sequence: CASSAGTGGYEQYF. CDR3 in DNA: TGTGCCAGCTCAGCCGGGACAGGAGGCTACGAGCAGTACTTC. The chain is built from TRBV18 and TRBJ2-7; 8 nucleotides match TRBD1. The length of the CDR3 is 14 residues. Trimming cost V 5 bases and J 3 bases; bases outside gene matches: 6. The germline V gene has CDR1 KGHSH and CDR2 LQKENI.

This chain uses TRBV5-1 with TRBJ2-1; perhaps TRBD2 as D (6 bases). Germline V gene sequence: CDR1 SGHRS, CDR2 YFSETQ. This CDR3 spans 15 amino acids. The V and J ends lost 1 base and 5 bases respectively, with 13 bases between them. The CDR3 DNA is TGCGCCAGCAGCTTGTCTGGGCGGGGCAACAATGAGCAGTTCTTC. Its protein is CASSLSGRGNNEQFF.

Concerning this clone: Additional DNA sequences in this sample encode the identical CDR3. Written as DNA, the CDR3 is TGTGCCAGCAGCGTGCAGGGGGTAGGTGGCTACACCTTC. This codes for CASSVQGVGGYTF. The V and J genes are TRBV9 and TRBJ1-2; 7 bases agree with TRBD1. V lost 2 bases, J lost 7 bases, and 5 bases stayed unmatched. The germline V gene has CDR1 SGDLS and CDR2 YYNGEE. This CDR3 is built from 13 residues. Variable domain in full (rest from reference TRBV9 and TRBJ1-2): DSGVTQTPKHLITATGQRVTLRCSPRSGDLSVYWYQQSLDQGLQFLIQYYNGEERAKGNILERFSAQQFPDLHSELNLSSLELGDSALYFCASSVQGVGGYTFGSGTRLTVV.

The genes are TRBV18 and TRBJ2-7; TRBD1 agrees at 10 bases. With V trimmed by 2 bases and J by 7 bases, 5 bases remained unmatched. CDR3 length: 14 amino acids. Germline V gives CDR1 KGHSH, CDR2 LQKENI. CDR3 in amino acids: CASSPGQGVKEQYF. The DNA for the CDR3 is TGTGCCAGCTCACCAGGACAGGGGGTAAAAGAGCAGTACTTC.